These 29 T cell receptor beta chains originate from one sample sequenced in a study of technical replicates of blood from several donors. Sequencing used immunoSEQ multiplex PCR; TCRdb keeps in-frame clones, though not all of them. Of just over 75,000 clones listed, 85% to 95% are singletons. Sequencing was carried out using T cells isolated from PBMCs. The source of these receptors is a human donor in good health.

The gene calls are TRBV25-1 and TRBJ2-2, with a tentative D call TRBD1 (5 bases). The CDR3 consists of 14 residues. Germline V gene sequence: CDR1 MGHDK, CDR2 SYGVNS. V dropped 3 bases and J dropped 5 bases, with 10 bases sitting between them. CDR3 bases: TGTGCCAGCAGTGAGGCAGGGCGTACCGGGGAGCTGTTTTTT. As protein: CASSEAGRTGELFF.

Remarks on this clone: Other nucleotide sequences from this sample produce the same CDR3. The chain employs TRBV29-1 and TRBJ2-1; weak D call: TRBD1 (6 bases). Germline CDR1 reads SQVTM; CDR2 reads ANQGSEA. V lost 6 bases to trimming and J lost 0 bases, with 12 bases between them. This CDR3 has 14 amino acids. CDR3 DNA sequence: TGCAGCGTGGAACAGGGTAGCTCCTACAATGAGCAGTTCTTC. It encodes CSVEQGSSYNEQFF.

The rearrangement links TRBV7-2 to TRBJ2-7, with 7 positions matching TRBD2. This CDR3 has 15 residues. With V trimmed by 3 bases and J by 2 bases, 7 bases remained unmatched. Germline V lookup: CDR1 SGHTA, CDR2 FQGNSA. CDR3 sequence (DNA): TGTGCCAGCAGCTTGCTGGCGGGAGCAGCCTACGAGCAGTACTTC. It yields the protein CASSLLAGAAYEQYF.

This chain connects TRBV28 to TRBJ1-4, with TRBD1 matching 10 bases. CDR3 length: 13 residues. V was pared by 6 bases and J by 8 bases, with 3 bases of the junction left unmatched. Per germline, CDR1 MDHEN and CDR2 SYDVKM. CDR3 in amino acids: CASRTGGKEKLFF. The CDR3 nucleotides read TGTGCCAGCAGGACAGGGGGCAAGGAAAAACTGTTTTTT.

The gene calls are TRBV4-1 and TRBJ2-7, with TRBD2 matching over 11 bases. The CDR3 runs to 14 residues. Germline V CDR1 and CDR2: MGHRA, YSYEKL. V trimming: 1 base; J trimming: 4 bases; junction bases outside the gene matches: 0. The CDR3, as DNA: TGCGCCAGCAGCCAAGGACTAGCGGGATACGAGCAGTACTTC. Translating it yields CASSQGLAGYEQYF.

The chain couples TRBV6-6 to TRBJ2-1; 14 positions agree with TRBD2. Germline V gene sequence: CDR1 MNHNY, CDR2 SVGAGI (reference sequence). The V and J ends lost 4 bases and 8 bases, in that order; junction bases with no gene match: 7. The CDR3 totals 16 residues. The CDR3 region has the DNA TGTGCCAGCAGTTTAATGGGACTAGCGGGAGTGGATGAGCAGTTCTTC. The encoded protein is CASSLMGLAGVDEQFF.

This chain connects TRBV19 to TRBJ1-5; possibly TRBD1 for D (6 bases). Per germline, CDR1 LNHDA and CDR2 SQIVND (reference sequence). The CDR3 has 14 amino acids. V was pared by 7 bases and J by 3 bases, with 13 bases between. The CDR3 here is CASTIRTVNQPQHF. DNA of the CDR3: TGTGCCAGTACCATCCGGACAGTCAATCAGCCCCAGCATTTT.

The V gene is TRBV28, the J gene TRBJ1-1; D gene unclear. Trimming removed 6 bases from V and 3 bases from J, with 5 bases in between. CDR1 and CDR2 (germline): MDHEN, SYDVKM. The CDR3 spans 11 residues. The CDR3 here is CASSSDTEAFF. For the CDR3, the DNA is TGTGCCAGCAGCTCAGACACTGAAGCTTTCTTT.

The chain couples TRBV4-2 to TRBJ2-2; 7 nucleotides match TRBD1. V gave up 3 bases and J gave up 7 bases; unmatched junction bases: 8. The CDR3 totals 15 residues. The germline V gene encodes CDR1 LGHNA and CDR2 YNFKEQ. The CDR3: CASSHLDRVNGELFF. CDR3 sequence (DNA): TGTGCCAGCAGCCACCTAGACAGGGTAAACGGGGAGCTGTTTTTT.

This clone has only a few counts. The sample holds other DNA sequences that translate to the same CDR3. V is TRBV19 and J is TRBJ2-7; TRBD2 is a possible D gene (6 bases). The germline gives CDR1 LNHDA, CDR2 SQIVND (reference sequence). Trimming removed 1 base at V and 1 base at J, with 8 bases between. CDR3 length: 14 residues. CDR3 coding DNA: TGTGCCAGTAGTATAGTGGGGGGATCCTACGAGCAGTACTTC. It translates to CASSIVGGSYEQYF.

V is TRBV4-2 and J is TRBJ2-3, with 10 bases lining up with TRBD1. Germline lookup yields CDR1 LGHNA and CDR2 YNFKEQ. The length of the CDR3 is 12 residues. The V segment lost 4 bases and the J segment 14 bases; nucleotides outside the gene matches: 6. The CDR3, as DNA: TGTGCCAGCAGCCCTCGACAGGGGGCCCCGTATTTT. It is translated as CASSPRQGAPYF.

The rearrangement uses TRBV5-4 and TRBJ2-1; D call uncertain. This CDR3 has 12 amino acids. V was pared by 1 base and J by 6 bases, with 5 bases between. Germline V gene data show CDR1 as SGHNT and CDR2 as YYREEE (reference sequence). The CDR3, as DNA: TGTGCCAGCAGCTTGATTAGCAATGAGCAGTTCTTC. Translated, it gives CASSLISNEQFF.

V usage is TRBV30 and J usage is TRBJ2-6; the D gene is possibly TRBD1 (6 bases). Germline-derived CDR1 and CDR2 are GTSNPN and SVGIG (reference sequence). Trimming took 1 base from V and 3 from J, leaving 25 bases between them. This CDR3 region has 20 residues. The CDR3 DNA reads TGTGCCTGGAGTGAATTTCGAGGCCAATGGGGGCGCCTTGGGGCCAACGTCCTGACTTTC. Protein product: CAWSEFRGQWGRLGANVLTF.

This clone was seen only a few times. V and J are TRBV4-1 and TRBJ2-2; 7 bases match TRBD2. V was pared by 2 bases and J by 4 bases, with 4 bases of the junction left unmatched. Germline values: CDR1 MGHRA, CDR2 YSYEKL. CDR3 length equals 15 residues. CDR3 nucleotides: TGCGCCAGCAGCCAAAAGCGGGACCTCACCGGGGAGCTGTTTTTT. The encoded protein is CASSQKRDLTGELFF.

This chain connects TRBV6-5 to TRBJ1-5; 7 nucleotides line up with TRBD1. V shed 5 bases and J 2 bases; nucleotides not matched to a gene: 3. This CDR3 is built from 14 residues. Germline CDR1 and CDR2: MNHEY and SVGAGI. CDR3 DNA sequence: TGTGCCAGCAGTCGAGACAGGGGCAATCAGCCCCAGCATTTT. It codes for CASSRDRGNQPQHF.

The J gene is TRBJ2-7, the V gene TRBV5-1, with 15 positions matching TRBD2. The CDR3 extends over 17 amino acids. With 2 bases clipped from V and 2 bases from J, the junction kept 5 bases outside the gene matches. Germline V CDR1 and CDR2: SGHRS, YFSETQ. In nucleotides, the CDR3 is TGCGCCAGCAGCTTAGGACTAGCGGGAGGGTCGCCCTACGAGCAGTACTTC. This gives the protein CASSLGLAGGSPYEQYF.

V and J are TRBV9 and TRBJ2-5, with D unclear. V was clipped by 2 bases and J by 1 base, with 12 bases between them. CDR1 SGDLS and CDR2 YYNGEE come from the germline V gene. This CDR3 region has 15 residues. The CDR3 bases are TGTGCCAGCAGCGTCCCTAGTAGTGGCCAAGAGACCCAGTACTTC. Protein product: CASSVPSSGQETQYF.

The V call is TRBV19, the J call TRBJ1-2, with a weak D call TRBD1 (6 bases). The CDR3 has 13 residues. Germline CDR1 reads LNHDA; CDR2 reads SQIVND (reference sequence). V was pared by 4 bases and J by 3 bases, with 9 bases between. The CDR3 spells CASSTGVDYGYTF. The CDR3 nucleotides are TGTGCCAGTAGTACAGGGGTGGACTATGGCTACACCTTC.

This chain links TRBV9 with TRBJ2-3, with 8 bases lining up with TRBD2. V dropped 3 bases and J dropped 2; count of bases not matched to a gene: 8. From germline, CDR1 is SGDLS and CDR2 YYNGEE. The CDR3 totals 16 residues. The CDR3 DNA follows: TGTGCCAGCAGCGGGGGACTAGAGGCCCTCACAGATACGCAGTATTTT. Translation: CASSGGLEALTDTQYF.

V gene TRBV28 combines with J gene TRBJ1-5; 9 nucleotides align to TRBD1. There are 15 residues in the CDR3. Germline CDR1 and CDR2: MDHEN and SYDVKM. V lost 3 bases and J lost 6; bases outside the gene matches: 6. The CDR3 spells CASSFNRGPGQPQHF. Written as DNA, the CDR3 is TGTGCCAGCAGTTTTAACAGGGGGCCAGGTCAGCCCCAGCATTTT.

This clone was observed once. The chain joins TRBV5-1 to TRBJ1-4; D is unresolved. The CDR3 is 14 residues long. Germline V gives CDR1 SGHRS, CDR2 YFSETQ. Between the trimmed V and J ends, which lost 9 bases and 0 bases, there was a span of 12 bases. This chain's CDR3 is CATQKQSTNEKLFF. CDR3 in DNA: TGCGCCACTCAAAAACAGTCAACTAATGAAAAACTGTTTTTT.

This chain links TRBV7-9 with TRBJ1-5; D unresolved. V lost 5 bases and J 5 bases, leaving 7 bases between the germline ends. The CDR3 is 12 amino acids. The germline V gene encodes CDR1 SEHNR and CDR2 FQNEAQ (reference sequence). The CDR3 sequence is CASSHGDQPQHF. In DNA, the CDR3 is TGTGCCAGCAGCCACGGGGATCAGCCCCAGCATTTT.

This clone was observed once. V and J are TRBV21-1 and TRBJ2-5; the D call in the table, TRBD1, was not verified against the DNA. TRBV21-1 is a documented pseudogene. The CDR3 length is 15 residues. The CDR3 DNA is TGTGCCAGCAGCAATTATGAAAGGGGACAAGAGACCCAGTACTTC. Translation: CASSNYERGQETQYF.

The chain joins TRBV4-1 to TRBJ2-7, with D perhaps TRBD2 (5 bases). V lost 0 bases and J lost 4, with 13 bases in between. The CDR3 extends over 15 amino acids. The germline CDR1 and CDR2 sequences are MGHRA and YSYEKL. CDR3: CASSQDPPGRYEQYF. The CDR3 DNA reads TGCGCCAGCAGCCAAGATCCTCCGGGGAGATACGAGCAGTACTTC.

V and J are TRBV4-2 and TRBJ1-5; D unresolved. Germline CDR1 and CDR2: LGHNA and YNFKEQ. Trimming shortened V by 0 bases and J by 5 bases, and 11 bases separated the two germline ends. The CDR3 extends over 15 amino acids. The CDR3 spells CASSQDGQSDQPQHF. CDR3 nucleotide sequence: TGTGCCAGCAGCCAAGACGGTCAGAGCGATCAGCCCCAGCATTTT.

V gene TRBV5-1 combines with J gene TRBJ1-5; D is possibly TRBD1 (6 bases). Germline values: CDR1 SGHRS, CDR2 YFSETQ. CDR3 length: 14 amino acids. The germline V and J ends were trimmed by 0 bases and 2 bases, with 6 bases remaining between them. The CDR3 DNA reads TGCGCCAGCAGCTTGGAGGGGGGCAATCAGCCCCAGCATTTT. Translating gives CASSLEGGNQPQHF.

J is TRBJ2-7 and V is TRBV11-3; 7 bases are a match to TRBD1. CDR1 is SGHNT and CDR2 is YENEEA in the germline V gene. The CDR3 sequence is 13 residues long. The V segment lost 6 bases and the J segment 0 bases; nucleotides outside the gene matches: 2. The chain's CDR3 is CASRGQSSYEQYF. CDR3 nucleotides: TGTGCCAGCAGGGGACAGAGCTCCTACGAGCAGTACTTC.

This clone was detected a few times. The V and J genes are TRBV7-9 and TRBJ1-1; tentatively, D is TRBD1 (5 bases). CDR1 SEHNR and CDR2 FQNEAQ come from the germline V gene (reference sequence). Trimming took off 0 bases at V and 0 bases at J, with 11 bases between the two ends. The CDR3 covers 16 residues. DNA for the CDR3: TGTGCCAGCAGCTTAGCCGGTGCAGGGATGAACACTGAAGCTTTCTTT. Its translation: CASSLAGAGMNTEAFF.

The CDR3 DNA is TGTGCCAGCAGTTACTTTATGGGACAAAACTATGGCTACACCTTC. It yields the protein CASSYFMGQNYGYTF. V gene TRBV6-5 combines with J gene TRBJ1-2, with a tentative D call TRBD1 (6 bases). With 1 base removed from V and 2 bases from J, the gap between germline ends came to 11 bases. CDR1 is MNHEY and CDR2 is SVGAGI in the germline V gene. CDR3 length: 15 amino acids.